Shown below are 10 T cell receptor beta chains from a single sample sequenced in a study of blood T cell repertoires in COVID-19. The assay was immunoSEQ multiplex PCR, and TCRdb's table has in-frame clones only and misses some. The sample lists some 250,000 clones, approximately 83% occurring once. The sample comprised PBMCs or T cells enriched from blood (not recorded which). The receptors come from a middle-aged woman with acute COVID-19.

CDR3 sequence: CASSEKTSGSYEQYF. The CDR3 DNA reads TGTGCCAGCAGTGAAAAAACTAGCGGCTCCTACGAGCAGTACTTC. The V and J genes are TRBV6-1 and TRBJ2-7; TRBD2 aligns across 8 bases. V lost 2 bases to trimming and J lost 0 bases; unmatched junction nucleotides: 3. The germline CDR1 and CDR2 sequences are MNHNS and SASEGT. This CDR3 has 15 residues.

The CDR3, as DNA: TGCGCCAGCAGCCAATCGGGGGGAATGAACACTGAAGCTTTCTTT. Translation gives CASSQSGGMNTEAFF. The V and J genes are TRBV4-1 and TRBJ1-1, with D maybe TRBD1 (5 bases). V was pared by 2 bases and J by 0 bases, with 10 bases between. Germline values: CDR1 MGHRA, CDR2 YSYEKL. The CDR3 consists of 15 residues.

V gene TRBV2 combines with J gene TRBJ2-3, with D hard to call. CDR1 SNHLY and CDR2 FYNNEI come from the germline V gene. There are 13 residues in the CDR3. The V and J ends lost 2 bases and 4 bases respectively, with 7 bases between them. The CDR3 sequence: CASSEWAPDTQYF. The CDR3 bases are TGTGCCAGCAGTGAATGGGCCCCAGATACGCAGTATTTT.

The chain uses TRBV7-9 and TRBJ1-1, with D maybe TRBD1 (5 bases). Deletions cut 3 bases from V and 4 bases from J, with 9 bases between. The CDR3 spans 13 residues. CDR1 and CDR2 (germline): SEHNR, FQNEAQ (reference sequence). CDR3 sequence reads: CASSFTGSTEAFF. The DNA for the CDR3 is TGTGCCAGCAGCTTCACAGGAAGCACTGAAGCTTTCTTT.

This chain uses TRBV6-5 with TRBJ2-2; possible D gene TRBD1, 5 bases. Per the germline V gene, CDR1 is MNHEY and CDR2 is SVGAGI. Trimming shortened V by 2 bases and J by 4 bases, and 14 bases separated the two germline ends. The CDR3 consists of 16 residues. The CDR3 spells CASSYVGRRTTGELFF. DNA for the CDR3: TGTGCCAGCAGTTACGTGGGGCGAAGAACCACCGGGGAGCTGTTTTTT.

The chain is built from TRBV3-1 (or the pseudogene TRBV3-2) and TRBJ2-5; maybe TRBD2 (6 bases). V was pared by 1 base and J by 1 base, with 22 bases between. In germline, CDR1 is LGHDT, CDR2 YNNKEL (reference sequence). This CDR3 has 19 amino acids. The CDR3 reads CASSQVGMASETLQETQYF. The CDR3 DNA follows: TGTGCCAGCAGCCAAGTCGGGATGGCTAGCGAGACCCTCCAAGAGACCCAGTACTTC.

The rearrangement uses TRBV28 and TRBJ2-3; 11 bases agree with TRBD2. V lost 7 bases to trimming and J lost 0 bases; unmatched junction nucleotides: 6. CDR3 size: 16 residues. Per germline, CDR1 MDHEN and CDR2 SYDVKM. The CDR3 protein is CASTPWTSGSTDTQYF. DNA for the CDR3: TGTGCCAGCACCCCTTGGACTAGCGGGAGCACAGATACGCAGTATTTT.

The chain combines TRBV19 with TRBJ1-1; 7 bases map to TRBD1. After removal of 5 bases from V and 4 bases from J, the junction contained 13 bases not matched to a gene. The CDR3 runs 16 residues. From germline, CDR1 is LNHDA and CDR2 SQIVND (reference sequence). The CDR3 bases are TGTGCCAGTAGTCTACCCCCGGGACAGCGATTCACTGAAGCTTTCTTT. Translated: CASSLPPGQRFTEAFF. Looking up the rest from reference TRBV19 and TRBJ1-1 gives the full variable domain: DGGITQSPKYLFRKEGQNVTLSCEQNLNHDAMYWYRQDPGQGLRLIYYSQIVNDFQKGDIAEGYSVSREKKESFPLTVTSAQKNPTAFYLCASSLPPGQRFTEAFFGQGTRLTVV.

The chain combines TRBV20-1 with TRBJ2-1; 9 bases are a match to TRBD2. The junction had 6 bases not matched to a gene; V was cut back by 3 bases and J by 6 bases. The CDR3 has 14 residues. The germline V gene encodes CDR1 DFQATT and CDR2 SNEGSKA (reference sequence). The CDR3 is CSASSGTSINEQFF. For the CDR3, the DNA is TGCAGTGCTAGTTCTGGGACTAGCATCAATGAGCAGTTCTTC.

This chain connects TRBV6-5 to TRBJ2-7, with 10 bases matching TRBD1. Germline V gene data show CDR1 as MNHEY and CDR2 as SVGAGI. V trimming: 7 bases; J trimming: 10 bases; junction bases outside the gene matches: 13. There are 14 residues in the CDR3. The CDR3 loop is CASNPKGQGISQYF. The CDR3 DNA reads TGTGCCAGCAACCCAAAGGGACAGGGGATCTCACAGTACTTC.